This T cell receptor (beta chain) appears in the sequencing data of a study of T cell clonality in common variable immunodeficiency. The assay was immunoSEQ multiplex PCR, and TCRdb's table has in-frame clones only and misses some. This set yields roughly 40,000 clones and no singletons; the top ten hold over 1.3%. This clone was counted at least ten times. The read ends 3 residues early relative to the CDR3; the germline J gene fills the gap. The germline V gene has CDR1 MNHNS and CDR2 SASEGT. The length of the CDR3 is 15 residues. Trimming at V came to 1 base and at J to 4 bases, leaving 6 bases not matched to a gene.

This chain connects TRBV6-1 to TRBJ1-2; 7 bases are a match to TRBD1. This clonotype was sampled from a person aged 18 to 75 in good health. Material: peripheral blood mononuclear cells. This CDR3 reads CASSEGGGASYGYTF. The sequenced CDR3 bases are TGTGCCAGCAGTGAAGGAGGGGGCGCGAGCTATGGC.